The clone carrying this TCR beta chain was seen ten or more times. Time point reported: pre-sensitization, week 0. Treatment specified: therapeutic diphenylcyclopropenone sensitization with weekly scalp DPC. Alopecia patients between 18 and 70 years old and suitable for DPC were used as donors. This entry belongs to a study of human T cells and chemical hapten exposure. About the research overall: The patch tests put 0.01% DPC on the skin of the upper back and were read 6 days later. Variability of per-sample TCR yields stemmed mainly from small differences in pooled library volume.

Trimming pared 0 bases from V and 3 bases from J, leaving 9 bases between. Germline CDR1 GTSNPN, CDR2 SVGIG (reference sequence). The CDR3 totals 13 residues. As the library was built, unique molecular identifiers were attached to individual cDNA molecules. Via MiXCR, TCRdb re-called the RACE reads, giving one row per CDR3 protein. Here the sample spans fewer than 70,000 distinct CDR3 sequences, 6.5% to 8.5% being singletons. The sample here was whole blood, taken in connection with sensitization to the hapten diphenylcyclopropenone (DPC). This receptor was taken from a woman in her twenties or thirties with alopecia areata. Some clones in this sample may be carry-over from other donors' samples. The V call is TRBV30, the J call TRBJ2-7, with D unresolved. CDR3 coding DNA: TGTGCCTGGAGTGTTCGCAACCACTACGAGCAGTACTTC. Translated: CAWSVRNHYEQYF.